Listed here is a single T cell receptor beta chain. The sample belongs to a study of T cells after yellow fever vaccination. Germline trimming cut 4 bases from V and 6 bases from J; bases unmatched to any gene: 8. CDR3 length: 14 amino acids. Per the germline V gene, CDR1 is SGHTA and CDR2 is FQGNSA. TCRdb reprocessed the 5' RACE reads via MiXCR and lists one record per CDR3 protein. In the table there are some 390,000 distinct CDR3 sequences, roughly a sixth of which are singletons. Specimen: PBMCs, collected before the yellow fever booster vaccination. The sequence derives from a man between 18 and 35 years old who received the YFV17D yellow fever vaccine. The V and J genes are TRBV7-2 and TRBJ2-5; 7 positions agree with TRBD1. The CDR3 loop is CASSSMTGLKTQYF. In nucleotides, the CDR3 is TGTGCCAGCAGCTCAATGACAGGGTTAAAGACCCAGTACTTC.